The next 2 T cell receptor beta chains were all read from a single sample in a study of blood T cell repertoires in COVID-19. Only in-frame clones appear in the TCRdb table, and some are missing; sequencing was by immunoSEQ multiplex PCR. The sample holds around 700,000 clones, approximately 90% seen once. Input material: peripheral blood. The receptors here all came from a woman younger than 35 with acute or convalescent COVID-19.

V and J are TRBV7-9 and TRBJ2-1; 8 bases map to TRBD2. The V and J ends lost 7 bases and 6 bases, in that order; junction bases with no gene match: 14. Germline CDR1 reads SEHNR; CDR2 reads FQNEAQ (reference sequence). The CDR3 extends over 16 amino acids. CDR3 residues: CASTLQRGGWGNEQFF. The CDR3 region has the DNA TGTGCCAGCACCCTCCAACGGGGGGGATGGGGCAATGAGCAGTTCTTC.

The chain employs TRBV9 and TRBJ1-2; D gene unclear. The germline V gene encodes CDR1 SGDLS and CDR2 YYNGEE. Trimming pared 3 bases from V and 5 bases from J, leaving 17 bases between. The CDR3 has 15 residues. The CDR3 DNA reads TGTGCCAGCAGCGCCGGGTCATCGCCGAGGTATGGCTACACCTTC. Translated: CASSAGSSPRYGYTF.